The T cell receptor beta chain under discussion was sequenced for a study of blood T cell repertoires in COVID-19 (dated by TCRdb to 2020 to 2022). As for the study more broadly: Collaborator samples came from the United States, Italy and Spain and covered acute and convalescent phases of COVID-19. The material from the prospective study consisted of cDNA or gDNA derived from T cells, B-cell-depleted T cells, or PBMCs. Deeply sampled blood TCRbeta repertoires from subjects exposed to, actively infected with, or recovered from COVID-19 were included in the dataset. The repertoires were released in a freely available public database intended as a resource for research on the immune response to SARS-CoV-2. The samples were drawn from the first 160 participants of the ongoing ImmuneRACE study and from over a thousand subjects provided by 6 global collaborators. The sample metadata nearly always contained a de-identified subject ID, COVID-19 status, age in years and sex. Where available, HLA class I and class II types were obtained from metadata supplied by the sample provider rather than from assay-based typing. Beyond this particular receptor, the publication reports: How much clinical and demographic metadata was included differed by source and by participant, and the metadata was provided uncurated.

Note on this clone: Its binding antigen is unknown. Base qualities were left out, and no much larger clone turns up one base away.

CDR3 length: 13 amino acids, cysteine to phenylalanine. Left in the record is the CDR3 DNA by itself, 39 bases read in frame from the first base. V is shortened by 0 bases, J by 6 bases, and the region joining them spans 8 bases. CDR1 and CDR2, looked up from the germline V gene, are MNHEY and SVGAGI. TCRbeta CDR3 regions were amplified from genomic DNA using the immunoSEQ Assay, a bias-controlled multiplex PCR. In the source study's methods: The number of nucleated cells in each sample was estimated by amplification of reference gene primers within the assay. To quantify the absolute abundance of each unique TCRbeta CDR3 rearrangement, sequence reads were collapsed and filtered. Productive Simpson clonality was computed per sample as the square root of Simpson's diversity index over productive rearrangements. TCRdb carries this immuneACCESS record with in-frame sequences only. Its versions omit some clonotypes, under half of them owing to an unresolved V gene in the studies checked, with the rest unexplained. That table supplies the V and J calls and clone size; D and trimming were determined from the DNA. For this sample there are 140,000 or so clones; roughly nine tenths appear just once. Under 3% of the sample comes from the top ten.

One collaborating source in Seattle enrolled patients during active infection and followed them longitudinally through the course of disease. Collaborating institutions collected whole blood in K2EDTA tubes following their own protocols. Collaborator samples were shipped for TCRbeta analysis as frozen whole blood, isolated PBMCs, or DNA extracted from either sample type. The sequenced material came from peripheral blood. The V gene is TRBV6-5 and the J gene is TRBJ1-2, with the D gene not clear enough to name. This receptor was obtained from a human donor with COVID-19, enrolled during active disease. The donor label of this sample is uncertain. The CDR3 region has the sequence CASSYSVGDGYTF. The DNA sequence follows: TGTGCCAGCAGTTACTCGGTGGGCGATGGCTACACCTTC.